This T cell receptor beta chain comes out of a study of human T cells and chemical hapten exposure. The time point here: pre-sensitization, week 0. The treatment denotes: therapeutic diphenylcyclopropenone sensitization with weekly scalp DPC. This CDR3 region has 15 residues. CDR1 and CDR2 (germline): MNHEY, SVGEGT. Trimming took off 1 base at V and 4 bases at J, with 13 bases between the two ends. TCRdb processed the RACE reads anew with MiXCR; each CDR3 protein has one entry. The repertoire holds more than 100,000 distinct CDR3 sequences, with less than 15% as singletons. This material consisted of whole blood, taken in connection with sensitization to the hapten diphenylcyclopropenone (DPC). This clonotype was obtained from a woman under 30 with alopecia areata. Some clones in this sample may be carry-over from other donors' samples. The chain joins TRBV6-2 or TRBV6-3 to TRBJ1-1, with D maybe TRBD1 (6 bases). CDR3 amino acids: CASSYWARGGTEAFF. Here the CDR3 DNA reads TGTGCCAGCAGTTACTGGGCCAGAGGGGGCACTGAAGCTTTCTTT.